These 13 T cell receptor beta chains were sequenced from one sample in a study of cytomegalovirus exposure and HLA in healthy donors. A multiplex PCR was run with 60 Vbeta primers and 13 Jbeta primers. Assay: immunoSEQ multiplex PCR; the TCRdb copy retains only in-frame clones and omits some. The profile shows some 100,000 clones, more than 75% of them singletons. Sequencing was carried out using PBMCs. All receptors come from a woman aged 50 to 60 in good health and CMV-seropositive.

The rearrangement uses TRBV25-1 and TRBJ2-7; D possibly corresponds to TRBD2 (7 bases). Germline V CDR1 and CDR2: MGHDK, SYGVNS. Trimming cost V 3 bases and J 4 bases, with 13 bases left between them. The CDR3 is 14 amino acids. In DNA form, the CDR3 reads TGTGCCAGCAGTGATGGTGGGGGGGCTTACGAGCAGTACTTC. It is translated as CASSDGGGAYEQYF.

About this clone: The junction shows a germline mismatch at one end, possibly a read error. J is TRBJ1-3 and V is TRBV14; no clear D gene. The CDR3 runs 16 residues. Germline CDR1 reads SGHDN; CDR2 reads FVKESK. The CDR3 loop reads CASSQEIPVSGNTIYF. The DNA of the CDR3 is TGTGCCAGTAGCCAAGAAATCCCGGTCTCTGGAAACACCATATATTTT.

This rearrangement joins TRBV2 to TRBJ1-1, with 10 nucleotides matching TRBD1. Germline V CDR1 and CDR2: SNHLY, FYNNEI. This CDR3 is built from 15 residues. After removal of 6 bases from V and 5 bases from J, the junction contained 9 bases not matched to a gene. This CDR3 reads CASSLDPGQGTEAFF. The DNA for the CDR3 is TGTGCCAGCAGCTTAGATCCGGGACAGGGGACTGAAGCTTTCTTT.

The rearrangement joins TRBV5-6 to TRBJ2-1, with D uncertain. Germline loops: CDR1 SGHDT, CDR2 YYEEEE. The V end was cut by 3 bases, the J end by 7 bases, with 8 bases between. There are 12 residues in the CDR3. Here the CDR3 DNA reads TGTGCCAGCAGCTCCTTAGTGAATGAGCAGTTCTTC. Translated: CASSSLVNEQFF.

The CDR3 is CASSPAAGGLSYGYTF. The CDR3 DNA sequence: TGTGCCAGCAGCCCGGCGGCGGGGGGCCTATCTTATGGCTACACCTTC. The chain recombines TRBV5-4 with TRBJ1-2; weak D call: TRBD1 (6 bases). The CDR3 runs 16 residues. The V gene's germline CDR1 is SGHNT and CDR2 YYREEE (reference sequence). V was pared by 4 bases and J by 5 bases, with 21 bases between.

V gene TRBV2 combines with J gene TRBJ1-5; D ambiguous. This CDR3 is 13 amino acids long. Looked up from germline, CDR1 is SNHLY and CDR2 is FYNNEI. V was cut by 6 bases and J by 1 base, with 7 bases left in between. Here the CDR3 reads CASRQKSNQPQHF. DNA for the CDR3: TGTGCCAGCAGGCAGAAGAGCAATCAGCCCCAGCATTTT.

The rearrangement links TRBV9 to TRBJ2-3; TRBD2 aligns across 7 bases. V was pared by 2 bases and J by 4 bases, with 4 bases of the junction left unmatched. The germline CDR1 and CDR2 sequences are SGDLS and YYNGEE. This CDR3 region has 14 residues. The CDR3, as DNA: TGTGCCAGCAGCGTTGGGGGGGGTGCAGATACGCAGTATTTT. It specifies CASSVGGGADTQYF.

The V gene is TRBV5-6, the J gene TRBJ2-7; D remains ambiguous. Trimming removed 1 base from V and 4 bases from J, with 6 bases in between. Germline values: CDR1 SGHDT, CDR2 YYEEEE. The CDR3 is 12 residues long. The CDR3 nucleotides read TGTGCCAGCAGCTTGACAGAATACGAGCAGTACTTC. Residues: CASSLTEYEQYF.

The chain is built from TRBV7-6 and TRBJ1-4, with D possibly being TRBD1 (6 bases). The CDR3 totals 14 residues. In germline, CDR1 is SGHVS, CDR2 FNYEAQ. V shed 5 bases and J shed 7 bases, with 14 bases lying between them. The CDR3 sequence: CASSHSGAGEKLFF. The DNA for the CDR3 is TGTGCCAGCAGCCATTCAGGGGCGGGTGAAAAACTGTTTTTT.

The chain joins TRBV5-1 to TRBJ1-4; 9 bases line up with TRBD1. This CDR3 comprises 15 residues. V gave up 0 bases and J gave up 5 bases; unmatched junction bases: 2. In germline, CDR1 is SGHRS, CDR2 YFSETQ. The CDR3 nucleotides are TGCGCCAGCAGCTTGGGGACAGGGGTGAATGAAAAACTGTTTTTT. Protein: CASSLGTGVNEKLFF. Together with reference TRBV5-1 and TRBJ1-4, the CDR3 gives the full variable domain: KAGVTQTPRYLIKTRGQQVTLSCSPISGHRSVSWYQQTPGQGLQFLFEYFSETQRNKGNFPGRFSGRQFSNSRSEMNVSTLELGDSALYLCASSLGTGVNEKLFFGSGTQLSVL.

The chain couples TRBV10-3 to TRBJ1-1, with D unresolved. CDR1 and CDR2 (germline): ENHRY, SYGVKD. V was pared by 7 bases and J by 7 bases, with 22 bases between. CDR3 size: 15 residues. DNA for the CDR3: TGTGCCATCAACGGGCAAGTCGGCGGGCGGGGTGAAGCTTTCTTT. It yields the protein CAINGQVGGRGEAFF.

The CDR3 sequence is CASTLTISYEQYF. The CDR3 nucleotides read TGTGCCAGCACCTTGACTATTTCCTACGAGCAGTACTTC. The J gene is TRBJ2-7, the V gene TRBV2; D is possibly TRBD2 (5 bases). Per the germline V gene, CDR1 is SNHLY and CDR2 is FYNNEI. V gave up 7 bases and J gave up 1 base, with 11 bases separating them. The CDR3 is 13 residues long.

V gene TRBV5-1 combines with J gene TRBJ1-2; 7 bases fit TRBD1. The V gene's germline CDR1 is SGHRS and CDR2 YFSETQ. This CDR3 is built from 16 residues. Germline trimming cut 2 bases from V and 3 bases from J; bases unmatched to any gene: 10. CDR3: CASSLVRQGVDYGYTF. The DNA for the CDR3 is TGCGCCAGCAGCTTAGTACGACAGGGAGTTGACTATGGCTACACCTTC.